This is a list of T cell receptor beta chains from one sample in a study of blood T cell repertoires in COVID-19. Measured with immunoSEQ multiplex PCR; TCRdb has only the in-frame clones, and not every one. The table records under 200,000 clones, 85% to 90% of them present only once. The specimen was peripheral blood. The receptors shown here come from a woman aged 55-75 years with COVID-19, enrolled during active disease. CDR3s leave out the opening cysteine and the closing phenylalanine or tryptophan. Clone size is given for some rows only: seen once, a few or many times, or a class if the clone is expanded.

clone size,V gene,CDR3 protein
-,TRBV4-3,ASSQGQGAGYT
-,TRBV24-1,ATRRNANEKLF
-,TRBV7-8,ASSLNYQGDQPQH
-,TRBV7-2,ASSSYSLGGDEQY
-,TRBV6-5,ASSRTTLSYNEQF
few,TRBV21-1,ASSKVRRYDEKLF
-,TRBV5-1,ASSSRGTVNEQY
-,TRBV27,ASSSSDRPYGYT
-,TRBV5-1,ASSLAPSYNEQF
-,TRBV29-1,SVELAGEVETQY
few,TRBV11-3,ASTSRQGAVNTEAF
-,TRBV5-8,ASSQETGYGTEAF
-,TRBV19,ASSKRQSGTSDTEAF
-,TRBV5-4,ASSQIWANEQF
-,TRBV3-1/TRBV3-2,ASSQDPEGGLSYT